This TCR beta chain was recovered during a study of T cells in Graves' hyperthyroidism and ophthalmopathy. About the research overall: Peripheral blood was drawn at first diagnosis, prior to all treatment.

J gave up 5 bases and V 0 bases, and 8 bases lay outside the gene matches. Germline CDR1 reads SGHRS; CDR2 reads YFSETQ. The CDR3 is made up of 16 amino acids. A remark on this clonotype: Antigen specificity is unknown.

Diagnosis relied on clinical symptoms, serum thyroxine and TRAb, thyroid ultrasound and orbital computed tomography. An approximately 10 ml volume of fresh peripheral blood provided the PBMCs. General observations from the study: Ophthalmopathy was model-predicted a median approximately 6.9 months pre-onset.

TCR beta CDR3 region amplification was performed from RNA transcripts. The study used the HTBI primer set for a first-round RT-PCR of the TCR CDR3. TCRdb itself ran the multiplex PCR reads through MiXCR, one entry per CDR3 protein. The sample lists about 400,000 distinct CDR3 sequences, under 15% seen once, with roughly 33% in the top ten. Specimen: blood. The source of this sequence is a woman in her twenties or thirties with Graves' hyperthyroidism. The rearrangement uses TRBV5-1 and TRBJ2-1, with 7 positions matching TRBD1. CDR3 DNA: TGCGCCAGCAGCTTGGTTCCGGGGACAGAAAACAATGAGCAGTTCTTC. Protein product: CASSLVPGTENNEQFF.